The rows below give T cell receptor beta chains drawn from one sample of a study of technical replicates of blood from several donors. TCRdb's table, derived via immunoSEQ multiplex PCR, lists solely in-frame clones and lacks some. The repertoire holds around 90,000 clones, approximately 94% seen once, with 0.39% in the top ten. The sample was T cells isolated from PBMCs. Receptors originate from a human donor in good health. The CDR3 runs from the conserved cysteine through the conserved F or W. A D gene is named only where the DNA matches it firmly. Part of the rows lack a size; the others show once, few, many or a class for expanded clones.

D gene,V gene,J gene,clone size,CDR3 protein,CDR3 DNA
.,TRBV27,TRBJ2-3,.,CASSSPQFGGENTDTQYF,TGTGCCAGCAGTTCTCCCCAATTCGGAGGGGAAAACACAGATACGCAGTATTTT
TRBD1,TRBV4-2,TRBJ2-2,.,CASSHSGGQGVGELFF,TGTGCCAGCAGCCACTCTGGGGGACAGGGTGTCGGGGAGCTGTTTTTT
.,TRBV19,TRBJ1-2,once,CASSPDQIYGYTF,TGTGCCAGTAGCCCCGATCAGATCTATGGCTACACCTTC
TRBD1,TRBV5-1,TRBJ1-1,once,CASSARQGSGTEAFF,TGCGCCAGCAGCGCACGACAGGGGTCAGGAACTGAAGCTTTCTTT
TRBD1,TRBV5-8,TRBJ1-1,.,CASNHGQGANSYPEAFF,TGTGCCAGCAACCATGGACAGGGGGCTAATTCGTACCCTGAAGCTTTCTTT
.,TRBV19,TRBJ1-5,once,CATLPPGLQPQHF,TGTGCCACCCTACCTCCAGGACTTCAGCCCCAGCATTTT
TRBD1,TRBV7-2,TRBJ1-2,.,CASSPQQGASYGYTF,TGTGCCAGCAGCCCCCAACAGGGGGCGAGCTATGGCTACACCTTC
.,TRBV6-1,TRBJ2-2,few,CASTNGQQTGELFF,TGTGCCAGCACTAACGGACAGCAGACCGGGGAGCTGTTTTTT
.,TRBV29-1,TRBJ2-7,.,CSVAGTYEQYF,TGCAGCGTTGCGGGAACCTACGAGCAGTACTTC
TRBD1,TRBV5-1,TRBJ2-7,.,CASSKTIQGVISYEQYF,TGCGCCAGCAGCAAAACTATCCAGGGGGTAATCTCCTACGAGCAGTACTTC
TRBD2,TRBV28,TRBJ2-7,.,CATGITSGIDEQYF,TGTGCCACCGGAATTACTAGCGGGATCGACGAGCAGTACTTC
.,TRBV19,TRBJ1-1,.,CASSILGEKNTEAFF,TGTGCCAGTAGTATATTAGGGGAAAAGAACACTGAAGCTTTCTTT
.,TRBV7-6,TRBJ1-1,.,CATTPGGNTEAFF,TGTGCCACAACCCCGGGGGGTAACACTGAAGCTTTCTTT
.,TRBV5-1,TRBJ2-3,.,CASSLEGQPSTDTQYF,TGCGCCAGCAGCTTGGAGGGACAACCTAGCACAGATACGCAGTATTTT
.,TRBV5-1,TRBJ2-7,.,CASNSVWEDYEQYF,TGCGCCAGCAATAGTGTCTGGGAGGATTACGAGCAGTACTTC
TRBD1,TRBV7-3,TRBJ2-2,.,CASSWTGGLNTGELFF,TGTGCCAGCAGCTGGACAGGGGGCTTAAACACCGGGGAGCTGTTTTTT
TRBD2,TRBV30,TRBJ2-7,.,CAWSVNGRSWEQYF,TGTGCCTGGAGTGTAAACGGGAGGAGTTGGGAGCAGTACTTC
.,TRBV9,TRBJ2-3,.,CASSVAGIIDTQYF,TGTGCCAGCAGCGTAGCCGGGATCATAGATACGCAGTATTTT
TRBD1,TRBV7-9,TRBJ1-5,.,CASSPGGQGGQPQHF,TGTGCCAGCAGTCCTGGGGGACAGGGTGGTCAGCCCCAGCATTTT
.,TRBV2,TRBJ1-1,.,CASSFGGGTEAFF,TGTGCCAGCAGTTTCGGGGGGGGAACTGAAGCTTTCTTT
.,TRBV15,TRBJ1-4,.,CATSRDRDSTNEKLFF,TGTGCCACCAGCAGAGATCGAGATTCAACTAATGAAAAACTGTTTTTT
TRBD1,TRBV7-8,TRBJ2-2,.,CASSLAVLLAGGETGELFF,TGTGCCAGCAGCTTAGCGGTTTTGTTGGCAGGGGGTGAGACCGGGGAGCTGTTTTTT
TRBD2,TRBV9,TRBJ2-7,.,CASSARLADYEQYF,TGTGCCAGCAGCGCACGACTAGCGGACTACGAGCAGTACTTC
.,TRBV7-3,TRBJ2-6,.,CASSLPAGANVLTF,TGTGCCAGCAGCTTACCCGCTGGGGCCAACGTCCTGACTTTC
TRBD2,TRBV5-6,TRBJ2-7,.,CASSLSTSGGEQYF,TGTGCCAGCAGCTTGTCGACTAGCGGGGGGGAGCAGTACTTC
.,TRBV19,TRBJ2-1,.,CATIPSASSYNEQFF,TGTGCCACCATCCCATCGGCTAGCTCCTACAATGAGCAGTTCTTC
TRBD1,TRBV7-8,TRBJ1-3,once,CASSTGTGTGNTIYF,TGTGCCAGCAGCACCGGGACAGGGACTGGAAACACCATATATTTT
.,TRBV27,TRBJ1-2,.,CASRSRDSTGYTF,TGTGCCAGCAGATCCCGGGACTCCACCGGCTACACCTTC
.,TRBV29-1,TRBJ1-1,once,CSALVGGAEAFF,TGCAGCGCTCTCGTGGGGGGGGCTGAAGCTTTCTTT
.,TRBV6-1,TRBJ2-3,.,CASSEDSKVTDTQYF,TGTGCCAGCAGCGAGGACAGTAAGGTCACAGATACGCAGTATTTT
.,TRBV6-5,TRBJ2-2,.,CASSYDSGTGELFF,TGTGCCAGCAGTTATGATAGCGGAACCGGGGAGCTGTTTTTT
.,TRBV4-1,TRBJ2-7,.,CASSQTGTYEQYF,TGCGCCAGCAGCCAAACAGGGACCTACGAGCAGTACTTC
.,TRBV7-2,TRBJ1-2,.,CASSFAGRNGYTF,TGTGCCAGCAGCTTCGCGGGTAGGAATGGCTACACCTTC
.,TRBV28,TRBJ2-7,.,CASSARDLIRQYF,TGTGCCAGCAGCGCCCGGGACTTAATTAGGCAGTACTTC
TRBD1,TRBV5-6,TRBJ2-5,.,CASSSTGNVLETQYF,TGTGCCAGCAGCTCGACAGGGAATGTCCTCGAGACCCAGTACTTC
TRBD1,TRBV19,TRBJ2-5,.,CASSPGTGGQETQYF,TGTGCCAGTAGTCCAGGGACAGGCGGACAAGAGACCCAGTACTTC
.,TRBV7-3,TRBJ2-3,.,CASSATRTDTQYF,TGTGCCAGCAGCGCGACTCGAACAGATACGCAGTATTTT
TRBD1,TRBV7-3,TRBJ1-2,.,CASSLTRTGSRGYTF,TGTGCCAGCAGCTTAACGCGGACAGGGTCCCGAGGCTACACCTTC